This T cell receptor (beta chain) was found in a study of OX40 agonist ivuxolimab in advanced cancers. Whole-study context: Hepatocellular carcinoma, melanoma, renal cell or head and neck cancer was diagnosed in the dose-escalation patients. It was permissible to have had prior anti-PD-1, anti-PD-L1 or anti-CTLA-4 therapy, and over 35% had some.

Baseline, cycle 4 day 1, and cycle 7 day 1 were the blood sampling points. The CDR3 spans 17 residues. V was trimmed by 2 bases and J by 0 bases, leaving 14 bases between them. Germline CDR1 is MNHNS and CDR2 is SASEGT. This clone has only one observation. Clones were read by immunoSEQ multiplex PCR, and TCRdb kept only the in-frame ones, dropping some. The data hold around 83,000 clones, with around nine tenths observed a single time. V usage is TRBV6-1 and J usage is TRBJ1-3; D gene ambiguous. The specimen was CD4+ or CD8+ T cells sorted from blood, collected in a trial of the OX40 agonist ivuxolimab. The sequence was obtained from an adult with an advanced solid tumor such as melanoma, head and neck, liver or kidney cancer. The CDR3 loop is CASSEFSGSFSGNTIYF. In DNA form, the CDR3 reads TGTGCCAGCAGTGAATTCTCGGGCAGTTTCTCTGGAAACACCATATATTTT.